The clone carrying this T cell receptor beta chain was observed a few times. Its antigen is unidentified. The data derive from a study of CD8+CD57+ T cells in acquired aplastic anemia. On the study more broadly: The mean DNA yield obtained from sorted CD4+ and CD8+ cells came to approximately 3 ug.

Study-level results: Found in both controls and patients were twenty-nine CD8+ CDR3 sequences. The study found no significant CD8+ Simpson's diversity difference between patients and controls.

Genomic DNA acted as the template from which TCR beta VDJ combination and CDR3 sequence profiling were carried out. Using its own MiXCR run on the reads, TCRdb lists one record per CDR3 protein. This table holds under 350,000 distinct CDR3 sequences, roughly 50% found once. The CDR3 has 14 amino acids. Germline V CDR1 and CDR2: KGHDR, SFDVKD. V lost 4 bases and J lost 6, with 11 bases in between. The sequenced sample consisted of sorted CD4+, CD8+, or CD8+CD57+ T cells (not recorded which) from PBMCs. The chain couples TRBV24-1 to TRBJ2-2, with D possibly TRBD1 on 6 matching bases. The receptor comes from a human donor with severe aplastic anemia or a healthy control (not recorded which). The CDR3: CATSDHKGAGELFF. In nucleotides, the CDR3 is TGTGCCACCAGTGACCATAAGGGGGCCGGGGAGCTGTTTTTT.